One sample yielded the 9 T cell receptor beta chains listed below, sequenced in a study of blood T cell repertoires in COVID-19 (TCRdb year 2020). Library creation used the immunoSEQ multiplex PCR assay. The table comes from immuneACCESS by way of TCRdb, which keeps in-frame sequences with V and J called. Part of the clones is missing from these tables; in studies checked, under half for an unresolved V gene and the rest for unknown reasons. The sample records approximately 180,000 clones, around nine tenths of which are singletons. 9.5% to 15% of the sample comes from the top ten. The material sequenced was peripheral blood. Receptor source: a woman in her seventies with COVID-19, enrolled during active disease.

The chain's CDR3 is CASSYSSDRDEKLFF. CDR3 DNA sequence: TGTGCCAGCAGTTACTCATCGGACAGGGACGAAAAACTGTTTTTT. The genes are TRBV6-5 and TRBJ1-4; the match to TRBD1 covers 8 bases. The CDR3 spans 15 residues. V was pared by 0 bases and J by 8 bases, with 5 bases of the junction left unmatched. Germline assignment: CDR1 MNHEY and CDR2 SVGAGI.

This rearrangement joins TRBV12-5 to TRBJ1-5; 8 bases match TRBD1. This CDR3 spans 15 amino acids. Germline CDR1 reads LGHNT; CDR2 reads FRNRAP. Unmatched junction bases numbered 5, after V lost 5 bases and J lost 2 bases. CDR3 residues: CASGPDRGGNQPQHF. The CDR3 DNA is TGTGCTAGTGGTCCCGACAGGGGAGGCAATCAGCCCCAGCATTTT.

The rearrangement links TRBV11-2 to TRBJ2-1; TRBD2 aligns across 10 bases. The junction had 6 bases not matched to a gene; V was cut back by 6 bases and J by 4 bases. The germline CDR1 and CDR2 sequences are SGHAT and FQNNGV. This CDR3 has 15 residues. The CDR3 sequence: CASSSTSGVYNEQFF. The CDR3 DNA reads as TGTGCCAGCAGTTCAACTAGCGGGGTATACAATGAGCAGTTCTTC.

The chain uses TRBV29-1 and TRBJ2-7; TRBD2 is a possible D gene (5 bases). V gave up 5 bases and J gave up 3 bases, with 8 bases separating them. Per germline, CDR1 SQVTM and CDR2 ANQGSEA. There are 11 residues in the CDR3. The CDR3 loop reads CSVSEGYEQYF. CDR3 DNA sequence: TGCAGCGTTAGTGAGGGCTACGAGCAGTACTTC.

This clone has just one count. The chain links TRBV20-1 to TRBJ2-1; D unresolved. Per the germline V gene, CDR1 is DFQATT and CDR2 is SNEGSKA (reference sequence). Trimming removed 3 bases at V and 10 bases at J, with 16 bases between. This CDR3 is 13 amino acids long. In nucleotides, the CDR3 is TGCAGTGCTAGTCTCCTCGGTTTACGGGAGCAGTTCTTC. Protein sequence: CSASLLGLREQFF.

This clone was detected a few times. The chain is built from TRBV19 and TRBJ1-5; possibly TRBD1 for D (6 bases). Germline V gives CDR1 LNHDA, CDR2 SQIVND (reference sequence). The CDR3 is 15 residues long. The V end lost 6 bases, the J end lost 0 bases, and 12 bases lay between the germline ends. The CDR3 is CASRVRGYSNQPQHF. The CDR3 DNA follows: TGTGCCAGTAGAGTCAGGGGCTATAGCAATCAGCCCCAGCATTTT.

This clone was counted once. The chain uses TRBV4-1 and TRBJ2-7, with 7 positions matching TRBD2. The germline V gene has CDR1 MGHRA and CDR2 YSYEKL. This CDR3 region has 16 residues. The junction had 10 bases not matched to a gene; V was cut back by 2 bases and J by 3 bases. CDR3 sequence reads: CASSQSVWLADYEQYF. In nucleotides, the CDR3 is TGCGCCAGCAGCCAATCGGTGTGGCTAGCGGACTACGAGCAGTACTTC.

The chain combines TRBV30 with TRBJ1-5; a weak D match, TRBD1 (5 bases). There are 13 residues in the CDR3. Deletions cut 2 bases from V and 9 bases from J, with 14 bases between. CDR1 and CDR2 from the germline V gene are GTSNPN and SVGIG (reference sequence). The CDR3 loop reads CAWSLPTVGPQHF. DNA for the CDR3: TGTGCCTGGAGTCTACCGACAGTCGGGCCCCAGCATTTT.

This clone has a handful of counts. Other nucleotide sequences in the sample specify the same CDR3. J is TRBJ1-1 and V is TRBV30; D uncertain. Germline V gene sequence: CDR1 GTSNPN, CDR2 SVGIG (reference sequence). This CDR3 is 13 amino acids long. Between the trimmed V and J ends, which lost 0 bases and 0 bases, there was a span of 5 bases. The CDR3: CAWSVRVNTEAFF. DNA for the CDR3: TGTGCCTGGAGTGTCCGGGTGAACACTGAAGCTTTCTTT.